A selection of T cell receptor beta chains follows, all from one sample in a study of PD-L1 blockade in urothelial cancer. The protocol was immunoSEQ multiplex PCR, while the TCRdb copy is restricted to in-frame clones and leaves out a portion. The table lists about 76,000 clones, 90% of them singletons. This specimen was PBMCs, taken around atezolizumab (anti-PD-L1) treatment. These receptor sequences come from a man aged 65-85 years with urothelial cancer. Each CDR3 is given with its conserved first and last residue. D genes are given only for firm matches.

CDR3aa: CASSSAGFYEQYF; CDR3nt: TGTGCCAGCAGCTCGGCAGGGTTTTACGAGCAGTACTTC; d_gene: -; v_gene: TRBV7-9; j_gene: TRBJ2-7
CDR3aa: CAISESSGIPGFTDTQYF; CDR3nt: TGTGCCATCAGTGAGTCTAGCGGGATACCCGGTTTTACAGATACGCAGTATTTT; d_gene: TRBD2; v_gene: TRBV10-3; j_gene: TRBJ2-3
CDR3aa: CASSFTVRGGEQYF; CDR3nt: TGTGCCAGCAGTTTTACGGTACGGGGGGGGGAGCAGTACTTC; d_gene: TRBD2; v_gene: TRBV27; j_gene: TRBJ2-7
CDR3aa: CASSVKHSSEQYF; CDR3nt: TGTGCCAGCAGCGTAAAGCATTCCTCCGAGCAGTACTTC; d_gene: -; v_gene: TRBV9; j_gene: TRBJ2-7
CDR3aa: CASSLRGGTYEQYF; CDR3nt: TGTGCCAGCAGCCTCAGAGGGGGAACCTACGAGCAGTACTTC; d_gene: -; v_gene: TRBV9; j_gene: TRBJ2-7
CDR3aa: CASSSSLRGNEQFF; CDR3nt: TGTGCCAGCAGCTCATCCCTCCGGGGAAATGAGCAGTTCTTC; d_gene: -; v_gene: TRBV7-3; j_gene: TRBJ2-1
CDR3aa: CASKTDGVGELFF; CDR3nt: TGTGCCAGCAAAACTGACGGGGTCGGGGAGCTGTTTTTT; d_gene: -; v_gene: TRBV2; j_gene: TRBJ2-2
CDR3aa: CASSEGENRENNQPQHF; CDR3nt: TGTGCCAGCAGCGAAGGGGAGAACAGGGAGAACAATCAGCCCCAGCATTTT; d_gene: -; v_gene: TRBV21-1; j_gene: TRBJ1-5
CDR3aa: CASSLDLGGVAYNEQFF; CDR3nt: TGTGCCAGCAGCTTAGATCTCGGGGGAGTCGCCTACAATGAGCAGTTCTTC; d_gene: -; v_gene: TRBV11-3; j_gene: TRBJ2-1
CDR3aa: CASSLWESDYEQYF; CDR3nt: TGTGCCAGCAGCTTGTGGGAGTCGGACTACGAGCAGTACTTC; d_gene: -; v_gene: TRBV5-8; j_gene: TRBJ2-7
CDR3aa: CASSEGGRGAEQFF; CDR3nt: TGTGCCAGCAGTGAAGGTGGCAGGGGTGCTGAGCAGTTCTTC; d_gene: -; v_gene: TRBV25-1; j_gene: TRBJ2-1
CDR3aa: CASSFGLAGMNNEQFF; CDR3nt: TGTGCCAGCAGTTTCGGACTAGCGGGAATGAACAATGAGCAGTTCTTC; d_gene: TRBD2; v_gene: TRBV27; j_gene: TRBJ2-1
CDR3aa: CASSSDRGQETQYF; CDR3nt: TGTGCCAGCAGCAGCGACAGGGGGCAAGAGACCCAGTACTTC; d_gene: TRBD1; v_gene: TRBV7-2; j_gene: TRBJ2-5
CDR3aa: CASSEESGWPYEQYF; CDR3nt: TGTGCCAGCAGTGAAGAGTCAGGGTGGCCCTACGAGCAGTACTTC; d_gene: -; v_gene: TRBV2; j_gene: TRBJ2-7
CDR3aa: CASSVQGQNTGELFF; CDR3nt: TGCGCCAGCAGCGTACAGGGCCAGAACACCGGGGAGCTGTTTTTT; d_gene: -; v_gene: TRBV5-1; j_gene: TRBJ2-2
CDR3aa: CASRTGTGIYEQYF; CDR3nt: TGTGCCAGCAGGACCGGGACAGGGATCTACGAGCAGTACTTC; d_gene: TRBD1; v_gene: TRBV11-2; j_gene: TRBJ2-7
CDR3aa: CASSPMVGQGLRGNQPQHF; CDR3nt: TGTGCCAGCAGTCCGATGGTGGGACAGGGCCTGAGGGGCAATCAGCCCCAGCATTTT; d_gene: TRBD1; v_gene: TRBV27; j_gene: TRBJ1-5
CDR3aa: CASSLDVGQGYNEQFF; CDR3nt: TGTGCCAGCAGCTTGGATGTGGGACAGGGATACAATGAGCAGTTCTTC; d_gene: TRBD1; v_gene: TRBV5-8; j_gene: TRBJ2-1
CDR3aa: CASSFQLAGFTDTQYF; CDR3nt: TGTGCCAGCAGCTTTCAACTAGCGGGATTCACAGATACGCAGTATTTT; d_gene: TRBD2; v_gene: TRBV7-2; j_gene: TRBJ2-3
CDR3aa: CASSINLELEQYF; CDR3nt: TGTGCCAGTAGTATTAACCTAGAGCTCGAGCAGTACTTC; d_gene: -; v_gene: TRBV19; j_gene: TRBJ2-7